The sample holds a few counts of the clone carrying this T cell receptor (beta chain). Its antigen is undetermined. The data stem from a study of regulatory T cells in long-lasting Graves disease. Overall study: Antithyroid drugs had been taken under 3 months by newly diagnosed Graves' patients. The study, taken as a whole, reports: A limited number of samples was an acknowledged limitation. TCR diversity was lower in persistent Graves' patients (versus newly diagnosed ones).

Described time point: newly diagnosed GD, antithyroid drugs for less than 3 months. PBMC RNA was the source of the TCR library. CDR3 length equals 13 residues. Trimming shortened V by 0 bases and J by 6 bases, and 8 bases separated the two germline ends. The germline V gene encodes CDR1 LNHNV and CDR2 YYDKDF (reference sequence). Construction of TCR beta libraries relied on iRepertoire HTBI primers and on Arm-PCR targeting CDR3 regions. TCRdb used MiXCR to reprocess the multiplex PCR reads, holding one entry per CDR3 protein. The sample contains around 420,000 distinct CDR3 sequences, around 16% of which appear only once.

This chain links TRBV15 with TRBJ1-2; tentatively, D is TRBD1 (6 bases). The clonotype comes from a female donor with Graves disease. The sequences come from peripheral blood mononuclear cells (PBMCs), collected at new diagnosis, from a patient treated with antithyroid drugs. For the CDR3, the DNA is TGTGCCACCAGCAGAGAAAACAGGGATGGCTACACCTTC. It codes for CATSRENRDGYTF.